This TCR beta chain was sequenced for a study of cytomegalovirus exposure and HLA in healthy donors. Overall study: Earlier results showed roughly 110 million unique TCR beta sequences derived from roughly 190 million T cells. An early data release held tens of millions of unique TCRs from HLA-typed donors.

13 Jbeta primers and 60 Vbeta primers were used for the PCR. Measured with immunoSEQ multiplex PCR; TCRdb has only the in-frame clones, and not every one. The sample gives over 150,000 clones, roughly four fifths of which show up once; 4.3% is in the top ten. Losses at the gene ends were 10 bases for V and 0 bases for J; bases not matched to a gene: 8. The V gene's germline CDR1 is MNHNY and CDR2 SVGAGI (reference sequence). The length of the CDR3 is 15 residues. The TCR comes from a man aged 35 to 55 in good health and CMV-seronegative. V is TRBV6-6 and J is TRBJ1-3, with 8 bases matching TRBD1. What was sequenced was PBMCs. CDR3 protein: CATRGTGGSGNTIYF. CDR3 bases: TGTGCCACGCGAGGGACAGGCGGCTCTGGAAACACCATATATTTT.